The 7 T cell receptor beta chains in this list originate from one sample, sequenced in a study of shared clonotypes between healthy human individuals. Some clones are missing from TCRdb's copy, which holds only in-frame ones; the method was immunoSEQ multiplex PCR. The repertoire holds 300,000 to 350,000 clones, with less than 85% as singletons. The source material was memory CD4+ T cells sorted from blood. The subset was: CD45RA-negative fraction. Receptors originate from a man in his thirties or forties in good health.

This clone has a handful of counts. This chain uses TRBV10-3 with TRBJ2-7, with 7 bases that match TRBD1. This CDR3 is 15 amino acids long. The ends lost 4 bases at V and 5 bases at J; junction bases unmatched: 11. From germline, CDR1 is ENHRY and CDR2 SYGVKD. CDR3 nucleotide sequence: TGTGCCATCAGTGTCCGACAGGGCCCTTTTGACGAGCAGTACTTC. As protein: CAISVRQGPFDEQYF.

This clone was detected a few times. V gene TRBV10-3 combines with J gene TRBJ1-1; unclear D gene. Germline V gene sequence: CDR1 ENHRY, CDR2 SYGVKD. V dropped 5 bases and J dropped 11 bases, with 12 bases sitting between them. The CDR3 has 11 residues. The CDR3: CAISQTNMAFF. In DNA form, the CDR3 reads TGTGCCATCAGTCAAACCAACATGGCTTTCTTT.

In DNA form, the CDR3 reads TGCGCCAGCAGCTTGGACAGGGGAGGCGAGCAGTACTTC. Translating gives CASSLDRGGEQYF. The gene calls are TRBV5-1 and TRBJ2-7; D is perhaps TRBD1 (7 bases). Germline CDR1 reads SGHRS; CDR2 reads YFSETQ. Deletions cut 0 bases from V and 6 bases from J, with 10 bases between. The CDR3 loop spans 13 amino acids.

This clone turned up a few times. This chain links TRBV10-2 with TRBJ2-1; D is possibly TRBD2 (6 bases). The CDR3 spans 15 residues. Germline CDR1 WSHSY, CDR2 SAAADI. V lost 4 bases, J lost 1 base, and 11 bases lay in between. For the CDR3, the DNA is TGCGCCAGCAGTGCTTCGGCGGGATCCTACAATGAGCAGTTCTTC. Residues: CASSASAGSYNEQFF.

This chain connects TRBV10-1 to TRBJ2-1; D gene unclear. The germline V gene has CDR1 WNHNN and CDR2 SYGVQD (reference sequence). Between the trimmed V and J ends, which lost 0 bases and 9 bases, there was a span of 9 bases. CDR3 length equals 13 residues. This CDR3 reads CASSESSGGEQFF. CDR3 in DNA: TGCGCCAGCAGTGAGTCGTCGGGCGGTGAGCAGTTCTTC.

The chain is built from TRBV28 and TRBJ2-7, with 7 bases aligning to TRBD1. The CDR3 is 13 amino acids. The V and J ends lost 10 bases and 3 bases, in that order; junction bases with no gene match: 9. Germline values: CDR1 MDHEN, CDR2 SYDVKM. The CDR3 is CATYRDSSYEQYF. CDR3 in DNA: TGTGCCACCTACCGGGACAGCAGCTACGAGCAGTACTTC.

This rearrangement joins TRBV4-3 to TRBJ2-5, with D possibly matching TRBD2 (5 bases). The V end was cut by 3 bases, the J end by 2 bases, with 19 bases between. The CDR3 runs 17 residues. Germline V lookup: CDR1 LGHNA, CDR2 YSLEER. This CDR3 reads CASSQIVDGSGQETQYF. The CDR3, as DNA: TGCGCCAGCAGCCAGATCGTTGATGGGAGCGGACAAGAGACCCAGTACTTC.